This T cell receptor beta chain came from a study of CD8+CD57+ T cells in acquired aplastic anemia. The study's findings and limits: Some 28 sequences, all CD8+ CDR3, were shared between patients and controls. Patients did not significantly differ from controls in CD8+ Simpson's diversity.

The CDR3 totals 14 residues. Trimming stripped 1 base from V and 4 bases from J, with 12 bases between. Germline CDR1 is SGHRS and CDR2 is YFSETQ. On this clonotype itself: The antigen is unknown.

Whoever was chosen for sequencing had shown CD8+CD57+ cell expansion by flow cytometry. TCR beta VDJ combinations and CDR3 sequences were profiled from genomic DNA. TCRdb ran MiXCR on the reads and lists one entry per CDR3 protein. The table lists 150,000 to 200,000 distinct CDR3 sequences, 48% of them singletons. The V call is TRBV5-1, the J call TRBJ2-7; D tentatively fits TRBD1 or TRBD2 (6 bases each). Sequencing used sorted CD4+, CD8+, or CD8+CD57+ T cells (not recorded which) from PBMCs. This sequence was found in a human donor with aplastic anemia. This chain's CDR3 is CASSLRGGQYEQYF. The CDR3 nucleotides are TGCGCCAGCAGCTTGCGTGGGGGGCAATACGAGCAGTACTTC.